The 27 T cell receptor beta chains in this list originate from one sample, sequenced in a study of PD-1 blockade in classical Hodgkin lymphoma. Sequencing was performed with immunoSEQ multiplex PCR; in TCRdb, only in-frame clones are kept and a portion is missing. The sample holds 20,000 to 25,000 clones; 71% are singletons and the top ten take 15% to 20%. Each patient's relapse followed autologous stem cell transplantation, and brentuximab vedotin exposure varied. Sequencing used peripheral blood mononuclear cells (PBMCs), obtained at baseline. The receptors originated from a human donor with classical Hodgkin lymphoma.

CDR3 protein: CASSSRTGFAIGELFF. The CDR3 nucleotides are TGTGCCAGCAGCTCAAGGACAGGGTTTGCGATCGGGGAGCTGTTTTTT. The chain links TRBV7-8 to TRBJ2-2; 8 bases match TRBD1. The CDR3 spans 16 residues. Germline V gene data show CDR1 as SGHVS and CDR2 as FQNEAQ. V lost 4 bases to trimming and J lost 7 bases; unmatched junction nucleotides: 11.

This clone came up once. The rearrangement links TRBV15 to TRBJ1-4; 7 nucleotides agree with TRBD1. The CDR3 extends over 18 amino acids. V dropped 3 bases and J dropped 8; count of bases not matched to a gene: 18. The germline V gene encodes CDR1 LNHNV and CDR2 YYDKDF (reference sequence). The CDR3 is CATSRSRDRGGIDEKLFF. The CDR3 coding sequence is TGTGCCACCAGCAGGTCACGGGACAGAGGGGGGATTGACGAAAAACTGTTTTTT. Filled out from reference TRBV15 and TRBJ1-4, the complete variable domain reads DAMVIQNPRYQVTQFGKPVTLSCSQTLNHNVMYWYQQKSSQAPKLLFHYYDKDFNNEADTPDNFQSRRPNTSFCFLDIRSPGLGDTAMYLCATSRSRDRGGIDEKLFFGSGTQLSVL.

This clone has only a few counts. This rearrangement joins TRBV19 to TRBJ1-1; weak D call: TRBD1 (5 bases). The germline CDR1 and CDR2 sequences are LNHDA and SQIVND (reference sequence). This CDR3 spans 13 amino acids. Trimming stripped 6 bases from V and 4 bases from J, with 12 bases between. CDR3 sequence reads: CASSWLGATEAFF. The CDR3 bases are TGTGCCAGTAGCTGGTTAGGGGCCACTGAAGCTTTCTTT.

The rearrangement uses TRBV29-1 and TRBJ2-7; a possible D gene is TRBD2 (5 bases). V was trimmed by 6 bases and J by 3 bases, leaving 9 bases between them. Germline lookup yields CDR1 SQVTM and CDR2 ANQGSEA. This CDR3 comprises 11 residues. The CDR3 region is CSVTGSYEQYF. CDR3 sequence (DNA): TGCAGCGTCACGGGGAGCTACGAGCAGTACTTC.

This clone has just a few counts. The CDR3 DNA reads as TGTGCCAGCAGCGTAGCTACGGGACAGGTTAATGAAAAACTGTTTTTT. Its protein product is CASSVATGQVNEKLFF. The chain links TRBV9 to TRBJ1-4; 8 bases line up with TRBD1. The CDR3 is 16 amino acids. The ends lost 0 bases at V and 4 bases at J; junction bases unmatched: 5. Looked up from germline, CDR1 is SGDLS and CDR2 is YYNGEE.

The chain carries TRBV4-2 and TRBJ2-3; TRBD1 might be the D (5 bases). This CDR3 has 13 amino acids. Germline V gives CDR1 LGHNA, CDR2 YNFKEQ. V was pared by 4 bases and J by 4 bases, with 9 bases between. CDR3 in amino acids: CASSPSGSDTQYF. CDR3 in DNA: TGTGCCAGCAGCCCGTCAGGGTCAGATACGCAGTATTTT.

The chain couples TRBV27 to TRBJ2-1; TRBD2 matches 7 bases. Losses at the gene ends were 6 bases for V and 0 bases for J; bases not matched to a gene: 8. This CDR3 has 16 residues. Germline V CDR1 and CDR2: MNHEY, SMNVEV (reference sequence). The CDR3 sequence: CASRYQRGSSYNEQFF. DNA for the CDR3: TGTGCCAGCAGGTACCAGCGGGGAAGCTCCTACAATGAGCAGTTCTTC.

The chain has TRBV7-2 and TRBJ1-6; the D is unclear. The germline V and J ends were trimmed by 3 bases and 7 bases, with 7 bases remaining between them. Germline V gene data show CDR1 as SGHTA and CDR2 as FQGNSA. This CDR3 contains 13 residues. The CDR3: CASSFRRNSPLHF. CDR3 in DNA: TGTGCCAGCAGCTTTAGGAGGAATTCACCCCTCCACTTT.

CDR3 in amino acids: CASSILDGTYGYTF. Written as DNA, the CDR3 is TGTGCCAGTAGTATCTTAGACGGAACCTATGGCTACACCTTC. This chain joins TRBV19 and TRBJ1-2; no clear D. The CDR3 runs 14 residues. CDR1 and CDR2 (germline): LNHDA, SQIVND (reference sequence). Trimming took 3 bases from V and 4 from J, leaving 12 bases between them.

The chain combines TRBV6-5 with TRBJ2-7; TRBD2 agrees at 7 bases. Germline V CDR1 and CDR2: MNHEY, SVGAGI. V dropped 3 bases and J dropped 1; count of bases not matched to a gene: 6. The CDR3 runs to 15 residues. The CDR3, as DNA: TGTGCCAGCAGTTATGTCGGGGGAGGGTCCTACGAGCAGTACTTC. Translation: CASSYVGGGSYEQYF.

V and J are TRBV7-9 and TRBJ2-7, with D hard to call. CDR1 is SEHNR, CDR2 FQNEAQ, per germline (reference sequence). There are 16 residues in the CDR3. The V gene lost 1 base and the J gene lost 3 bases, with 16 bases spanning the gap. CDR3 amino acids: CASSLEVGKNRYEQYF. CDR3 bases: TGTGCCAGCAGCTTAGAGGTGGGTAAGAACCGCTACGAGCAGTACTTC.

V usage is TRBV7-2 and J usage is TRBJ2-3, with TRBD1 matching 8 bases. The junction had 10 bases not matched to a gene; V was cut back by 5 bases and J by 3 bases. The CDR3 runs 16 residues. Germline V gene sequence: CDR1 SGHTA, CDR2 FQGNSA. CDR3 nucleotide sequence: TGTGCCAGCAGCATTAGGGTCCAGGGGGCAACAGATACGCAGTATTTT. Translating gives CASSIRVQGATDTQYF. The complete variable domain, with remaining parts taken from reference TRBV7-2 and TRBJ2-3, reads GAGVSQSPSNKVTEKGKDVELRCDPISGHTALYWYRQSLGQGLEFLIYFQGNSAPDKSGLPSDRFSAERTGGSVSTLTIQRTQQEDSAVYLCASSIRVQGATDTQYFGPGTRLTVL.

The chain recombines TRBV29-1 with TRBJ2-3; the D is unclear. Germline assignment: CDR1 SQVTM and CDR2 ANQGSEA. Trimming removed 4 bases from V and 5 bases from J, with 7 bases in between. CDR3 length: 11 amino acids. Here the CDR3 DNA reads TGCAGCGTTGTCGGCGGAGATACGCAGTATTTT. It codes for CSVVGGDTQYF.

V is TRBV5-4 and J is TRBJ2-7, with 8 bases lining up with TRBD2. With V trimmed by 2 bases and J by 1 base, 5 bases remained unmatched. CDR1 and CDR2 from the germline V gene are SGHNT and YYREEE (reference sequence). The CDR3 spans 15 residues. CDR3 nucleotide sequence: TGTGCCAGCAGCTTAGGGGTAGCGGGATCCTACGAGCAGTACTTC. This sequence encodes CASSLGVAGSYEQYF.

This chain connects TRBV6-1 to TRBJ2-7; a possible D gene is TRBD2 (5 bases). V shed 4 bases and J shed 6 bases, with 7 bases lying between them. Germline V gene data show CDR1 as MNHNS and CDR2 as SASEGT. This CDR3 spans 11 amino acids. Here the CDR3 reads CASSGAGEQYV. Here the CDR3 DNA reads TGTGCCAGCAGTGGGGCGGGCGAGCAGTACGTC.

The V call is TRBV2, the J call TRBJ1-2; D call uncertain. Germline loops: CDR1 SNHLY, CDR2 FYNNEI. Trimming cost V 1 base and J 8 bases, with 14 bases left between them. CDR3 length: 14 residues. CDR3 sequence: CASSEVPGVRGYTF. The CDR3 DNA reads as TGTGCCAGCAGTGAAGTCCCCGGGGTAAGAGGCTACACCTTC.

The rearrangement links TRBV5-1 to TRBJ2-1, with TRBD1 identical over 7 bases. The CDR3 covers 16 residues. Per germline, CDR1 SGHRS and CDR2 YFSETQ. V was clipped by 4 bases and J by 7 bases; unmatched bases: 14. The CDR3 reads CASSLLVTGTTNEQFF. The CDR3 DNA is TGCGCCAGCAGCCTCCTGGTGACAGGGACCACGAATGAGCAGTTCTTC.

The chain combines TRBV15 with TRBJ2-2, with 9 bases matching TRBD1. CDR3 length equals 15 residues. Germline V CDR1 and CDR2: LNHNV, YYDKDF (reference sequence). The V segment lost 2 bases and the J segment 5 bases; nucleotides outside the gene matches: 3. The DNA of the CDR3 is TGTGCCACCAGCAGAACCGGGACAGGGACCGGGGAGCTGTTTTTT. Amino acid sequence: CATSRTGTGTGELFF.

The chain is built from TRBV23-1 and TRBJ2-7; D perhaps matches TRBD1 (5 bases). TRBV23-1 is an open reading frame whose function is uncertain. V was trimmed by 0 bases and J by 4 bases, leaving 16 bases between them. The CDR3 extends over 16 amino acids. The CDR3 spells CASSQSWRQGRYEQYV. In DNA form, the CDR3 reads TGCGCCAGCAGTCAATCATGGCGGCAGGGCCGTTACGAGCAGTACGTC.

The chain has TRBV19 and TRBJ2-4; D could derive from TRBD1 or TRBD2 (5 bases each). Looked up from germline, CDR1 is LNHDA and CDR2 is SQIVND (reference sequence). V lost 6 bases to trimming and J lost 2 bases, with 35 bases between them. The CDR3 sequence is 22 residues long. CDR3 residues: CASSDFTTPRGWGTLSKNIQYF. For the CDR3, the DNA is TGTGCCAGTAGCGACTTTACAACCCCGCGTGGCTGGGGGACCTTGTCCAAAAACATTCAGTACTTC. The full variable domain, its missing parts supplied by reference TRBV19 and TRBJ2-4, is DGGITQSPKYLFRKEGQNVTLSCEQNLNHDAMYWYRQDPGQGLRLIYYSQIVNDFQKGDIAEGYSVSREKKESFPLTVTSAQKNPTAFYLCASSDFTTPRGWGTLSKNIQYFGAGTRLSVL.

The chain joins TRBV18 to TRBJ2-5; 11 bases fit TRBD2. Germline V CDR1 and CDR2: KGHSH, LQKENI. This CDR3 has 15 amino acids. V lost 2 bases to trimming and J lost 3 bases; unmatched junction nucleotides: 2. The CDR3 loop reads CASSPKLAGEETQYF. The CDR3 DNA follows: TGTGCCAGCTCACCAAAACTAGCGGGAGAAGAGACCCAGTACTTC.

The gene calls are TRBV5-1 and TRBJ2-3; 13 bases line up with TRBD2. Germline V gene lookup returns CDR1 SGHRS and CDR2 YFSETQ. V shed 4 bases, J shed 5 bases, and the junction held 4 bases outside the gene matches. This CDR3 comprises 15 residues. The CDR3 sequence: CASSRLAGGGDTQYF. Here the CDR3 DNA reads TGCGCCAGCAGCAGACTAGCGGGGGGAGGAGATACGCAGTATTTT. The variable domain in full, with the rest retrieved from reference TRBV5-1 and TRBJ2-3, is KAGVTQTPRYLIKTRGQQVTLSCSPISGHRSVSWYQQTPGQGLQFLFEYFSETQRNKGNFPGRFSGRQFSNSRSEMNVSTLELGDSALYLCASSRLAGGGDTQYFGPGTRLTVL.

The count of this clone is one. The rearrangement uses TRBV6-1 and TRBJ1-5, with D tentatively TRBD1 (5 bases). From germline, CDR1 is MNHNS and CDR2 SASEGT. The CDR3 is 13 residues long. Trimming stripped 8 bases from V and 1 base from J, with 9 bases between. CDR3: CASGQGSNQPQHF. Written as DNA, the CDR3 is TGTGCCAGCGGGCAGGGCAGCAATCAGCCCCAGCATTTT.

The rearrangement uses TRBV7-6 and TRBJ1-5, with TRBD1 matching over 9 bases. The CDR3 runs to 15 residues. Germline CDR1 reads SGHVS; CDR2 reads FNYEAQ. The V gene end was trimmed by 1 base and the J gene end by 2 bases; junction bases not matched to a gene: 0. The CDR3 protein is CASSLGTGGNQPQHF. The CDR3 DNA is TGTGCCAGCAGCTTAGGGACAGGGGGCAATCAGCCCCAGCATTTT.

This clone was observed a few times. This chain connects TRBV28 to TRBJ2-7, with 9 positions matching TRBD1. CDR1 and CDR2 from the germline V gene are MDHEN and SYDVKM. The trim removed 5 bases at V and 10 bases at J, leaving 6 bases unmatched. This CDR3 has 12 residues. DNA for the CDR3: TGTGCCAGCAGTCGGACAGGGGAGCTTCAGTACGTC. Translated: CASSRTGELQYV.

The chain uses TRBV6-1 and TRBJ2-7; a weak D match, TRBD2 (5 bases). Germline loops: CDR1 MNHNS, CDR2 SASEGT. The CDR3 covers 14 residues. Trimming pared 4 bases from V and 3 bases from J, leaving 13 bases between. Here the CDR3 reads CASSAVDRGYEQYF. CDR3 DNA sequence: TGTGCCAGCAGTGCTGTGGACCGGGGCTACGAGCAGTACTTC.

This chain links TRBV7-2 with TRBJ2-3, with D unresolved. CDR1 and CDR2 (germline): SGHTA, FQGNSA. The CDR3 spans 14 residues. V was cut by 3 bases and J by 6 bases, with 13 bases left in between. The CDR3 is CASSFLGFTDTQYF. The CDR3 nucleotides read TGTGCCAGCAGCTTTTTAGGTTTTACGGATACGCAGTATTTT.